This T cell receptor beta chain was sequenced in a study of Graves' ophthalmopathy and Graves' hyperthyroidism. This clonotype showed up just a few times. Diagnosis was based on clinical symptoms, serum thyroxine, TRAb, thyroid ultrasound and orbital computed tomography. Germline values: CDR1 MNHEY, CDR2 SVGAGI. This CDR3 region has 15 residues. J was trimmed by 2 bases and V by 7 bases; bases with no gene match: 6. Amplified material comprised TCR beta CDR3 regions derived from RNA transcripts. HTBI-primed RT-PCR formed the first round, and a multiplex PCR formed the second. Via MiXCR, TCRdb re-called the multiplex PCR reads, giving one row per CDR3 protein. The repertoire holds 560,000 or so distinct CDR3 sequences, with just under 40% as singletons.

Sequencing used peripheral blood or thyroid tissue (not recorded which). The rearrangement links TRBV6-5 to TRBJ2-7; the match to TRBD2 covers 12 bases. This TCR was recovered from an adult man with Graves' hyperthyroidism. The CDR3 region is CASILLAGGPYEQYF. The CDR3 bases are TGTGCCAGCATCCTTCTAGCGGGAGGGCCCTACGAGCAGTACTTC.